The TCR beta chain described here comes from a study of Ad26.COV2.S vaccination and SARS-CoV-2 variants. Study-wide points: Post-vaccination spike-specific CD8+ and CD4+ T cell responses reportedly had substantial breadth.

Some clones are missing from TCRdb's copy, which holds only in-frame ones; the method was immunoSEQ multiplex PCR. Here the sample spans hundreds of thousands of clones, roughly 90% being singletons. The CDR3 contains 14 residues. Trimming at V came to 6 bases and at J to 7 bases, leaving 6 bases not matched to a gene. The germline CDR1 and CDR2 sequences are SNHLY and FYNNEI. On this clone: The antigen remains unidentified.

Documented treatment: 19 received Ad26.COV2.S at low or high dose, single or two shots; about 5 received placebo; per-sample allocation not given. It was on day 63 after the first vaccine or placebo injection that samples were taken. The sequencing here drew on peripheral blood, taken in a trial of Ad26.COV2.S vaccine versus placebo. The genes are TRBV2 and TRBJ1-6, with 7 positions matching TRBD1. The TCR sequence derives from a person aged 18-60 years who received the Ad26.COV2.S COVID-19 vaccine or a placebo. This CDR3 is CASRSDRTNSPLHF. The CDR3 nucleotides read TGTGCCAGCAGATCGGACAGGACAAATTCACCCCTCCACTTT.